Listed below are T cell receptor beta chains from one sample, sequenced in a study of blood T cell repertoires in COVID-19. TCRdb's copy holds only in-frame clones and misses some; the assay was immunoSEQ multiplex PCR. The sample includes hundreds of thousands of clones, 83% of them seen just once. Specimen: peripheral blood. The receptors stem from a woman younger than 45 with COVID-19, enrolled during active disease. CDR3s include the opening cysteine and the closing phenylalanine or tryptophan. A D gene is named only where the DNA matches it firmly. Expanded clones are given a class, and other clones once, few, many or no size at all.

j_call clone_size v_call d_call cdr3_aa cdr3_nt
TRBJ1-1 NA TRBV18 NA CASSPVADTEAFF TGTGCCAGCTCACCAGTAGCGGACACTGAAGCTTTCTTT
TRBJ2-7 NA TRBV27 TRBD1 CASSDRGGPYEQYF TGTGCCAGCAGTGACAGGGGGGGACCCTACGAGCAGTACTTC
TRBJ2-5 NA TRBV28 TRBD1 CASSLRGLQETQYF TGTGCCAGCAGTTTAAGGGGGCTCCAAGAGACCCAGTACTTC
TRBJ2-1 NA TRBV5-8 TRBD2 CASSPSGGPYNEQFF TGTGCCAGCAGTCCTAGCGGGGGGCCCTACAATGAGCAGTTCTTC
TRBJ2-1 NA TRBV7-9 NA CASSSQAPHEQFF TGTGCCAGCAGCTCACAGGCCCCACATGAGCAGTTCTTC
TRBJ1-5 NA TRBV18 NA CASSPGYGGQPQHF TGTGCCAGCTCACCAGGATACGGGGGGCAGCCCCAGCATTTT
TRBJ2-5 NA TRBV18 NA CASSPRDFQETQYF TGTGCCAGCTCACCAAGGGACTTCCAAGAGACCCAGTACTTC
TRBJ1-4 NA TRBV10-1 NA CAINRRPDEKLFF TGCGCCATCAACAGGCGGCCGGATGAAAAACTGTTTTTT
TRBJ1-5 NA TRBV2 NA CASSYQAGDQPQHF TGTGCCAGCAGTTACCAAGCAGGGGATCAGCCCCAGCATTTT
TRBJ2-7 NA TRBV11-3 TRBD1 CASSLGVGTGANEQYF TGTGCCAGCAGCTTAGGGGTTGGGACAGGGGCGAATGAGCAGTACTTC
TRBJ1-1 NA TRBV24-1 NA CATSDAGTEAFF TGTGCCACCAGTGATGCGGGCACTGAAGCTTTCTTT
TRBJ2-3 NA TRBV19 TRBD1 CASSIAQGAGPTNTQYF TGTGCCAGTAGTATAGCCCAGGGGGCAGGGCCCACAAATACGCAGTATTTT
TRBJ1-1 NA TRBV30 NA CAWRVDRRTEAFF TGTGCCTGGAGAGTTGACAGGCGGACTGAAGCTTTCTTT
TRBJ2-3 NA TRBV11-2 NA CASSLNRFSTDTQYF TGTGCCAGCAGCTTGAATCGGTTCAGCACAGATACGCAGTATTTT
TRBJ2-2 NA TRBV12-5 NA CASAIRTGELFF TGTGCTAGTGCCATACGGACCGGGGAGCTGTTTTTT
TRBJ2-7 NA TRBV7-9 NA CASSLVIYEQYF TGTGCCAGCAGCTTAGTTATCTACGAGCAGTACTTC
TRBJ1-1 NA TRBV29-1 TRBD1 CSVVGGQGSTEAFF TGCAGCGTTGTGGGGGGACAGGGATCTACTGAAGCTTTCTTT
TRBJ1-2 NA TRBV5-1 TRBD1 CASSLGDRGVTF TGCGCCAGCAGCTTGGGGGACAGGGGTGTCACCTTC
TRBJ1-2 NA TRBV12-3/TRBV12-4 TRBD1 CASSRTGLWGYTF TGTGCCAGCAGTCGGACAGGACTATGGGGCTACACCTTC
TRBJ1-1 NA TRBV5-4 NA CASSPLGPRGSGTEAFF TGTGCCAGCAGCCCCCTAGGGCCGAGGGGGAGTGGGACTGAAGCTTTCTTT
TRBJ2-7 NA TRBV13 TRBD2 CASSFGLAGYEQYF TGTGCCAGCAGCTTTGGGCTAGCGGGCTACGAGCAGTACTTC
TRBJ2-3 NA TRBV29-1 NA CTGQQGDTQYF TGCACCGGACAGCAGGGAGATACGCAGTATTTT
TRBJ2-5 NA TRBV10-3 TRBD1 CAISETPPDRGETQYF TGTGCCATCAGTGAGACCCCCCCCGACAGGGGAGAGACCCAGTACTTC
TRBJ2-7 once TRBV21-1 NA CASSKGPGDYHEQYF TGTGCCAGCAGCAAAGGTCCAGGGGATTACCACGAGCAGTACTTC
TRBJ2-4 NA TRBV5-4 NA CASSLSGAKNIQYF TGTGCCAGCAGCTTGTCAGGGGCCAAAAACATTCAGTACTTC
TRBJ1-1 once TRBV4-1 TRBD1 CASSQRQGAGAFF TGCGCCAGCAGCCAACGACAGGGGGCGGGAGCTTTCTTT
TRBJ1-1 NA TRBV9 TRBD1 CASSVSIQGPGQGEAFF TGTGCCAGCAGCGTTTCCATCCAAGGACCGGGACAGGGTGAAGCTTTCTTT
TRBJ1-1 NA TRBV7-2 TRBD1 CASSPKRRGTGTTEAFF TGTGCCAGCAGCCCGAAGAGGAGGGGGACAGGGACCACTGAAGCTTTCTTT
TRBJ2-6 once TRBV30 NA CAWSVSRAGANVLTF TGTGCCTGGAGTGTTTCAAGAGCTGGGGCCAACGTCCTGACTTTC
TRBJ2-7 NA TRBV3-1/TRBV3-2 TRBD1 CASSQGGQGLYEQYF TGTGCCAGCAGCCAGGGGGGACAGGGCCTCTACGAGCAGTACTTC
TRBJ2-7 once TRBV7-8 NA CASSVTLSYEQYF TGTGCCAGCAGCGTAACATTATCCTACGAGCAGTACTTC
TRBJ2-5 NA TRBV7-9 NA CASSLAGGGKETQYF TGTGCCAGCAGCTTAGCCGGGGGAGGTAAAGAGACCCAGTACTTC